This T cell receptor beta chain was obtained from a study of cytomegalovirus exposure and HLA in healthy donors. Points from the study as a whole: Many donors carried some public TCRs, although rarity characterized most TCR sequences. The study recorded 150 to 200 TCR beta chains that were cytomegalovirus-associated. In vitro experiments confirmed that a few CMV-associated chains were specific for CMV antigens. Later, an analysis found that TCR clusters from the first cohort tended to co-occur in the 120 or so validation repertoires.

With respect to this clone: Its antigen remains unidentified.

Using immunoSEQ multiplex PCR, the repertoire was profiled, and TCRdb retains in-frame clones only, with some absent. Here the sample spans about 69,000 clones, approximately 94% being singletons. The CDR3 runs to 15 residues. V lost 5 bases and J 3 bases, leaving 14 bases between the germline ends. Per the germline V gene, CDR1 is MDHEN and CDR2 is SYDVKM. The TCR originated in a woman younger than 30 in good health and CMV-seronegative. Specimen: PBMCs. This chain joins TRBV28 and TRBJ1-5; D is possibly TRBD1 (6 bases). The CDR3 is CASSVGQYLNQPQHF. The CDR3 DNA reads as TGTGCCAGCAGTGTCGGACAGTATCTCAATCAGCCCCAGCATTTT.